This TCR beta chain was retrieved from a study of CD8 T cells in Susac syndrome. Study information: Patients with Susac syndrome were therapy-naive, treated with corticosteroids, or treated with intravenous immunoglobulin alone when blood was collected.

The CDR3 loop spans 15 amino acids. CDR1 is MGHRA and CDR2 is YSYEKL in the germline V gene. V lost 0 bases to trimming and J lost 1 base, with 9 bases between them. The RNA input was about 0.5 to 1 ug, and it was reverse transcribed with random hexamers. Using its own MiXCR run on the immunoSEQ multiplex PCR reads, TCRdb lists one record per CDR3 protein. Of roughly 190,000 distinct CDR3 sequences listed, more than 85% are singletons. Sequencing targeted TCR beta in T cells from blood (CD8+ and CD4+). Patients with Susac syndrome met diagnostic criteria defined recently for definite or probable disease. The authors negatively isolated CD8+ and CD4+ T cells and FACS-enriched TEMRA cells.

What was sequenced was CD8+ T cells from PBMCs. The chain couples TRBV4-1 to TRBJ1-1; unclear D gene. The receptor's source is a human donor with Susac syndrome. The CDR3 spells CASSQESYRNTEAFF. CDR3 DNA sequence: TGCGCCAGCAGCCAAGAATCATACAGGAACACTGAAGCTTTCTTT.